The present T cell receptor (beta chain) was sequenced within a study of shared clonotypes between healthy human individuals. TCRdb's copy holds only in-frame clones and misses some; the assay was immunoSEQ multiplex PCR. The sample yields over a million clones, roughly 96% seen once. Germline V gene sequence: CDR1 SGHTA, CDR2 FQGTGA. Trimming took 7 bases from V and 3 from J, leaving 12 bases between them. This CDR3 contains 14 residues. The chain carries TRBV7-3 and TRBJ2-2; the D is unclear. Sequenced input: naive CD4+ T cells sorted from blood. Subset meaning: CD45RA+ positively selected. This clonotype was sampled from a man aged 25-45 years in good health. This chain's CDR3 is CASTKDGYTGELFF. DNA of the CDR3: TGTGCCAGCACCAAAGACGGATACACCGGGGAGCTGTTTTTT. The full variable domain, its missing parts supplied by reference TRBV7-3 and TRBJ2-2, is GAGVSQTPSNKVTEKGKYVELRCDPISGHTALYWYRQSLGQGPEFLIYFQGTGAADDSGLPNDRFFAVRPEGSVSTLKIQRTERGDSAVYLCASTKDGYTGELFFGEGSRLTVL.